This TCR beta chain appears in the sequencing data of a study of CD8+CD57+ T cells in acquired aplastic anemia. Study at large: Sorted CD4+ and CD8+ cells yielded DNA averaging roughly 3.3 ug. Roughly 9.8 million reads, on average, were obtained for CD4+ cells from healthy donors.

Profiling of TCR beta VDJ combinations and CDR3 sequences used genomic DNA as template. TCRdb used MiXCR to reprocess the reads, holding one entry per CDR3 protein. The sample includes fewer than 200,000 distinct CDR3 sequences, about three fifths of them seen just once. On this clonotype itself: This clone may be a read error of a much larger clone one base away.

V lost 5 bases to trimming and J lost 11 bases, with 25 bases between them. Germline-derived CDR1 and CDR2 are MNHEY and SMNVEV (reference sequence). This CDR3 spans 17 amino acids. The genes are TRBV27 and TRBJ1-6; D unclear. The sequence was obtained from a human donor in good health. The source material was sorted CD4+, CD8+, or CD8+CD57+ T cells (not recorded which) from PBMCs. This CDR3 reads CASSGVIGTTVGPPLHF. CDR3 in DNA: TGTGCCAGCAGTGGGGTGATTGGTACGACTGTCGGCCCACCCCTCCACTTT.